The 5 T cell receptor beta chains listed next were all sequenced from one sample in a study of blood T cells in healthy people across ages. It was with a sample-barcoded 5' primer and a J-beta primer mix that a second PCR of roughly 6 to 12 cycles was run. TCRdb reprocessed the 5' RACE reads via MiXCR and lists one record per CDR3 protein. The sample contains 600,000 to 1,000,000 distinct CDR3 sequences, 20% to 30% of which appear only once. In addition, the sample was reused for a study of T cells of mothers and their children.

The sequencing input was blood. These receptors came from a boy aged 10-17 years in good health.

As concerns this clonotype: The junction and the germline gene differ at one end; a read error may be behind it. V gene TRBV24-1 combines with J gene TRBJ2-1; D remains ambiguous. The J call may be in error: the DNA end matches TRBJ2-5 better. Germline V CDR1 and CDR2: KGHDR, SFDVKD. The CDR3 has 14 residues. In nucleotides, the CDR3 is TGTGCCACCAGCGATTCGGGTAGACAAGAGACCCAGTACTTC. Translated: CATSDSGRQETQYF.

This sequence joins TRBV6-6 and TRBJ1-1; TRBD1 might be the D (5 bases). Germline V gene sequence: CDR1 MNHNY, CDR2 SVGAGI (reference sequence). The V and J ends lost 8 bases and 4 bases respectively, with 20 bases between them. The CDR3 consists of 15 residues. The CDR3 protein is CASHHGGLRGTEAFF. In nucleotides, the CDR3 is TGTGCCAGCCACCACGGGGGACTTAGAGGCACTGAAGCTTTCTTT.

The sample holds a few counts of this clonotype. This chain uses TRBV9 with TRBJ2-7, with D hard to call. The V gene lost 4 bases and the J gene lost 5 bases, with 19 bases spanning the gap. The CDR3 consists of 15 residues. CDR1 and CDR2 (germline): SGDLS, YYNGEE. The CDR3: CASSPRADPRNEQYF. CDR3 in DNA: TGTGCCAGCAGCCCCCGGGCGGACCCTCGGAACGAGCAGTACTTC.

This chain connects TRBV20-1 to TRBJ2-1; D is undetermined. CDR3 length: 15 amino acids. V dropped 4 bases and J dropped 0 bases, with 13 bases sitting between them. Germline loops: CDR1 DFQATT, CDR2 SNEGSKA (reference sequence). This chain's CDR3 is CSAKTLKISYNEQFF. In nucleotides, the CDR3 is TGCAGTGCTAAGACGCTGAAGATCTCCTACAATGAGCAGTTCTTC.

This chain uses TRBV6-2 or TRBV6-3 with TRBJ2-7, with TRBD1 as a possible D gene (6 bases). This CDR3 comprises 15 residues. V lost 2 bases and J lost 3, with 14 bases in between. The V gene's germline CDR1 is MNHEY and CDR2 SVGEGT. The CDR3 loop is CASSYPDRGNYEQYF. DNA for the CDR3: TGTGCCAGCAGTTACCCCGATAGGGGGAACTACGAGCAGTACTTC.